This T cell receptor beta chain was recovered during a study of cytomegalovirus exposure and HLA in healthy donors. Primers: 60 Vbeta forward and 13 Jbeta reverse. Clones were read by immunoSEQ multiplex PCR, and TCRdb kept only the in-frame ones, dropping some. The table lists 100,000 to 150,000 clones, around 80% of them singletons. The CDR3 loop spans 15 amino acids. The ends were cut back, 3 bases at V and 7 bases at J, with 19 bases in the middle. The V gene's germline CDR1 is MGHDK and CDR2 SYGVNS. The sequenced sample consisted of PBMCs. This sequence joins TRBV25-1 and TRBJ2-7; maybe TRBD2 (6 bases). The sequence derives from a woman under 30 in good health and CMV-seropositive. CDR3 bases: TGTGCCAGCAGTGATGATGGAGCACTAGCAAGGGAGCAGTACTTC. Residues: CASSDDGALAREQYF.